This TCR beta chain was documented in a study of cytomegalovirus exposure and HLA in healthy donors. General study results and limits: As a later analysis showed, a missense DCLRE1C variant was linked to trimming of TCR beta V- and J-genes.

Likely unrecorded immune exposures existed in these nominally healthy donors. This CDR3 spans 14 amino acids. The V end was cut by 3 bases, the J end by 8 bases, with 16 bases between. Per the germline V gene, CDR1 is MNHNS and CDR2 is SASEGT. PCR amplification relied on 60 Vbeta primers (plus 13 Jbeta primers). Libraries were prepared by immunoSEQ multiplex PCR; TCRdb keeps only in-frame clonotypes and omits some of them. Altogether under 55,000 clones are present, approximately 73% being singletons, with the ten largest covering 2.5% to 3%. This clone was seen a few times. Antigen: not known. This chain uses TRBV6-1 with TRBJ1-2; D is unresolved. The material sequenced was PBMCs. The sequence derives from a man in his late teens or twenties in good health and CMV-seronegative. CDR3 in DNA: TGTGCCAGCAGTGACCTAGACCAAGGGAGGGGCTACACCTTC. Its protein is CASSDLDQGRGYTF.